This T cell receptor beta chain originates from a study of cytomegalovirus exposure and HLA in healthy donors. Regarding the study as a whole: Usually a TCR sequence was rare, but some public TCRs were found in many donors. CMV serostatus was the sole immune exposure data available. Sequencing likely produced, as an artifact, a cluster of highly shared sequence variants. Most CMV-associated TCR beta chains appeared HLA-restricted in a later analysis.

Primers: 60 Vbeta forward and 13 Jbeta reverse. This table comes from immunoSEQ multiplex PCR, and its TCRdb copy is limited to in-frame clones, with some not included. Found here are approximately 120,000 clones, 81% of them singletons; the top ten hold under 2.5%. This CDR3 contains 15 residues. Germline values: CDR1 SEHNR, CDR2 FQNEAQ (reference sequence). Regarding this clone: The target antigen is unknown. At one end the junction does not follow the germline gene, possibly because of a read error.

Material: PBMCs. The V call is TRBV7-9, the J call TRBJ2-1; the D is unclear. This clonotype was obtained from a woman between 25 and 40 years old in good health and CMV-seronegative. The CDR3 loop reads CSSSLYLVSRDEQFF. The CDR3 DNA reads as TGTTCCAGCAGCTTATACCTAGTGAGTCGGGATGAGCAGTTCTTC.